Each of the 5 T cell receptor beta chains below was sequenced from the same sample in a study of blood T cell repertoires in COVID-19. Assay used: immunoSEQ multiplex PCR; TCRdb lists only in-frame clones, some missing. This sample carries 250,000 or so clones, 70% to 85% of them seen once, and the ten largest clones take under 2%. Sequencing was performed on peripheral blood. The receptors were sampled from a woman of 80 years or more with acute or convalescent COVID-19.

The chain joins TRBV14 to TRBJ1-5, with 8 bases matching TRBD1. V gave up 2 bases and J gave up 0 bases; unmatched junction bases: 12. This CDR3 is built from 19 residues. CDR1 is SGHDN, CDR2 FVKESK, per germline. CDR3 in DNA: TGTGCCAGCAGCCAATATGGGGGGACAGGTCCCTATAGCAATCAGCCCCAGCATTTT. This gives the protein CASSQYGGTGPYSNQPQHF.

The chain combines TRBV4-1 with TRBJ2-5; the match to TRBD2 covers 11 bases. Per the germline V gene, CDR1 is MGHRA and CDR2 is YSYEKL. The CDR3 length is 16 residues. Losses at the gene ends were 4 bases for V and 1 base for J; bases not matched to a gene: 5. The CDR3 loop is CASSRDSGGAQETQYF. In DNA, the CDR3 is TGCGCCAGCAGCCGAGATAGCGGGGGGGCCCAAGAGACCCAGTACTTC.

CDR3 in DNA: TGTGCCAGCAGTTACTCGACAGAACCCAATGAGCAGTTCTTC. As protein: CASSYSTEPNEQFF. The chain recombines TRBV6-6 with TRBJ2-1; D is possibly TRBD1 (5 bases). The CDR3 extends over 14 amino acids. V was shortened by 0 bases and J by 6 bases, with 9 bases between the two germline ends. CDR1 and CDR2 (germline): MNHNY, SVGAGI (reference sequence).

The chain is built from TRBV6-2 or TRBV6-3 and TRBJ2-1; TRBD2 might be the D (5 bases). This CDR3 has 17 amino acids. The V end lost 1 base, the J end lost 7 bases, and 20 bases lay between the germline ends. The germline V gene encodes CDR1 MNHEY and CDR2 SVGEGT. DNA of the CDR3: TGTGCCAGCAGTTACTGGGCTAGCTTATGGTTGGTGAATGAGCAGTTCTTC. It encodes CASSYWASLWLVNEQFF.

The CDR3 DNA reads TGTGCCAGCAGTTACCCGGGGACACAGGAGACCCAGTACTTC. Translating gives CASSYPGTQETQYF. The chain joins TRBV6-5 to TRBJ2-5; perhaps TRBD1 as D (6 bases). The V gene's germline CDR1 is MNHEY and CDR2 SVGAGI. V shed 2 bases and J shed 5 bases, with 12 bases lying between them. There are 14 residues in the CDR3.